The entry that follows covers one TCR beta chain sequence. Its antigen remains unidentified. Per-base qualities were not stored, and no clone one base away is much larger. This sample was included in a study of T cell repertoires in cytomegalovirus infection (dated by TCRdb to between 2018 and 2021). With regard to the full study: Donor HLA type was relevant to the analysis, because carriage of CMV infection together with the matching HLA type was indicated by public TCR beta signatures.

Trimming accounts for 2 bases at V and 0 bases at J, while the number of junction bases matched to no gene is 10. The cysteine opens and the phenylalanine closes a CDR3 of 19 amino acids. Just CDR3 DNA is preserved here, 57 bases in frame from base 1. From a lookup of the germline V gene, CDR1 and CDR2 are MNHEY and SVGAGI. Instrument on record: Illumina HiSeq 1500. TCRdb took the public reads, trimmed them with fastp at Q25, ran MiXCR for clone calling and kept in-frame beta chains. Each entry is one CDR3 protein sequence, shown with its most common DNA and genes. This sample has 200,000 to 300,000 distinct CDR3 sequences in its table, and roughly 10% of those were observed once. The top ten hold approximately 16% of the sample. Study-wide findings and limitations: The ex vivo response was dominated by HLA-C-restricted CMV-specific TCR beta clonotypes, which also provided the single most frequent clonotype in two of eight donors. In both this cohort and an independent roughly 360-donor cohort, the cumulative frequency of public TCR beta family members distinguished carriers of CMV infection plus the relevant HLA type.

The sequence is built from TRBV6-5 and TRBJ2-6; TRBD1 lines up with 7 middle nucleotides. The receptor's source is a human donor in good health (CMV status not recorded). Some clones in this sample may be carry-over from other donors' samples. The sequenced sample was PBMCs. The DNA sequence is as follows: TGTGCCAGCAGTTACAGACAGGGTAGCTCCTCCTCTGGGGCCAACGTCCTGACTTTC. Translated, this is CASSYRQGSSSSGANVLTF.